A single sample is the source of the 27 T cell receptor beta chains below, sequenced in a study of CD8 T cells in ankylosing spondylitis. From the 5' RACE reads, TCRdb called clonotypes with MiXCR, one entry per CDR3 protein. This sample has under 300,000 distinct CDR3 sequences, with roughly a tenth found just once. Source material: blood, either unsorted or a sorted T cell fraction (not recorded which). All receptors derive from a male donor with ankylosing spondylitis or in good health (not recorded which).

This clonotype was detected a few times. The V and J genes are TRBV29-1 and TRBJ2-3, with 14 bases that match TRBD2. The CDR3 totals 15 residues. CDR1 is SQVTM, CDR2 ANQGSEA, per germline. V gave up 4 bases and J gave up 2 bases; unmatched junction bases: 2. As DNA, the CDR3 is TGCAGCGTTGGGACTAGCGGGAGGACCACAGATACGCAGTATTTT. Translating gives CSVGTSGRTTDTQYF.

This clonotype has a count of ten or more. V gene TRBV9 combines with J gene TRBJ2-1, with no clear D. With 3 bases removed from V and 0 bases from J, the gap between germline ends came to 13 bases. The CDR3 consists of 16 residues. The germline CDR1 and CDR2 sequences are SGDLS and YYNGEE. The chain's CDR3 is CASSARTVSSYNEQFF. CDR3 nucleotides: TGTGCCAGCAGCGCCCGGACGGTAAGCTCCTACAATGAGCAGTTCTTC. Full variable domain (rest looked up from reference TRBV9 and TRBJ2-1): DSGVTQTPKHLITATGQRVTLRCSPRSGDLSVYWYQQSLDQGLQFLIQYYNGEERAKGNILERFSAQQFPDLHSELNLSSLELGDSALYFCASSARTVSSYNEQFFGPGTRLTVL.

In this sample, this clonotype turned up a few times. V gene TRBV5-6 combines with J gene TRBJ1-6; no reliable D call. Germline CDR1 reads SGHDT; CDR2 reads YYEEEE. The CDR3 loop spans 13 amino acids. V was cut by 7 bases and J by 3 bases, with 8 bases left in between. The CDR3 region is CASQRNYNSPLHF. The CDR3 DNA sequence: TGTGCCAGCCAAAGAAACTATAATTCACCCCTCCACTTT.

This chain joins TRBV12-3 or TRBV12-4 and TRBJ2-7; 8 nucleotides agree with TRBD2. J lost 4 bases, V lost 3 bases, and 5 bases had no gene match. The CDR3 consists of 14 residues. CDR3 residues: CASSFQAGVYEQYF. The CDR3 nucleotides are TGTGCCAGCAGTTTTCAAGCGGGAGTTTACGAGCAGTACTTC.

This clonotype has a count of ten or more. V and J are TRBV7-2 and TRBJ1-2; D not certain. V dropped 4 bases and J dropped 4 bases, with 10 bases sitting between them. From germline, CDR1 is SGHTA and CDR2 FQGNSA. The CDR3 spans 13 residues. CDR3 in amino acids: CASSYSESYGYTF. In DNA, the CDR3 is TGTGCCAGCAGCTATTCAGAGTCCTATGGCTACACCTTC.

The chain uses TRBV6-5 and TRBJ1-1; D gene uncertain. CDR1 MNHEY and CDR2 SVGAGI come from the germline V gene. V was shortened by 2 bases and J by 7 bases, with 5 bases between the two germline ends. CDR3 length: 11 amino acids. The CDR3 region has the DNA TGTGCCAGCAGTTACAAGCTTGAAGCTTTCTTT. It translates to CASSYKLEAFF.

The V call is TRBV10-3, the J call TRBJ2-1; D gene unclear. CDR1 and CDR2 (germline): ENHRY, SYGVKD. This CDR3 is built from 14 residues. Trimming shortened V by 6 bases and J by 1 base, and 10 bases separated the two germline ends. CDR3 coding DNA: TGTGCCATCAGCCAAAGAGAGTCCTACAATGAGCAGTTCTTC. It is translated as CAISQRESYNEQFF.

This clonotype came up many times. The chain employs TRBV29-1 and TRBJ1-5, with TRBD1 matching 7 bases. This CDR3 is 13 amino acids long. Germline lookup yields CDR1 SQVTM and CDR2 ANQGSEA. The V gene end was trimmed by 5 bases and the J gene end by 5 bases; junction bases not matched to a gene: 6. The CDR3 loop is CSVRQGGDQPQHF. CDR3 bases: TGCAGCGTTCGGCAGGGGGGAGATCAGCCCCAGCATTTT.

This clonotype has ten or more counts. The rearrangement uses TRBV10-3 and TRBJ2-2; the D gene is possibly TRBD1 (6 bases). Germline V CDR1 and CDR2: ENHRY, SYGVKD. The germline V and J ends were trimmed by 5 bases and 3 bases, with 10 bases remaining between them. CDR3 size: 14 residues. The CDR3 sequence is CAISRQVDTGELFF. Here the CDR3 DNA reads TGTGCCATCAGTAGACAGGTAGACACCGGGGAGCTGTTTTTT.

This clonotype was seen repeatedly, ten times or more. V gene TRBV6-1 combines with J gene TRBJ1-5; 8 nucleotides line up with TRBD1. Per germline, CDR1 MNHNS and CDR2 SASEGT. V gave up 6 bases and J gave up 6 bases; unmatched junction bases: 10. This CDR3 has 15 amino acids. CDR3 nucleotide sequence: TGTGCCAGCAGGGCCCGCACAGGGGGAAGTCAGCCCCAGCATTTT. Translated: CASRARTGGSQPQHF.

V and J are TRBV28 and TRBJ1-1; no firm D call. Germline CDR1 is MDHEN and CDR2 is SYDVKM. V was pared by 7 bases and J by 7 bases, with 13 bases between. The CDR3 covers 12 residues. The CDR3 DNA follows: TGTGCCAGCACCCTTGACGGGAATGAAGCTTTCTTT. Its protein product is CASTLDGNEAFF.

This clonotype was counted between two and nine times. The chain carries TRBV12-3 or TRBV12-4 and TRBJ2-7; 7 bases are a match to TRBD2. The CDR3 spans 13 residues. Germline trimming cut 0 bases from V and 6 bases from J; bases unmatched to any gene: 2. In nucleotides, the CDR3 is TGTGCCAGCAGTTTAGCGTGGGAGGGCGAGCAGTACTTC. Its translation: CASSLAWEGEQYF.

This clonotype has a handful of counts. This rearrangement joins TRBV11-1 to TRBJ1-1; D remains ambiguous. Per the germline V gene, CDR1 is SGHAT and CDR2 is FQDESV (reference sequence). V lost 0 bases to trimming and J lost 1 base, with 21 bases between them. The CDR3 runs 19 residues. CDR3 DNA sequence: TGTGCCAGCAGCTTAGCCCGCTGGACCATTGTAGAGTCGAACACTGAAGCTTTCTTT. This translates into CASSLARWTIVESNTEAFF.

In this sample, this clonotype turned up many times. This chain uses TRBV6-5 with TRBJ2-5; the match to TRBD2 covers 7 bases. The CDR3 has 16 residues. Losses at the gene ends were 2 bases for V and 7 bases for J; bases not matched to a gene: 13. Germline V lookup: CDR1 MNHEY, CDR2 SVGAGI. As DNA, the CDR3 is TGTGCCAGCAGTTACGAACCGAGCGGGGTTTCTTTGACCCAGTACTTC. Amino acid sequence: CASSYEPSGVSLTQYF.

In its sample, this clonotype was seen many times. This chain connects TRBV10-3 to TRBJ2-5; 14 nucleotides line up with TRBD2. V was clipped by 3 bases and J by 5 bases; unmatched bases: 17. Germline CDR1 reads ENHRY; CDR2 reads SYGVKD. This CDR3 contains 20 residues. DNA of the CDR3: TGTGCCATCAGTGACGGACTCGGGACTAGCGGGGGACCGGGGGGGGAGACCCAGTACTTC. Translated: CAISDGLGTSGGPGGETQYF.

This clonotype was seen repeatedly, ten times or more. The chain carries TRBV7-6 and TRBJ2-7; tentative D call: TRBD1 (6 bases). This CDR3 is 13 amino acids long. Per germline, CDR1 SGHVS and CDR2 FNYEAQ. The V gene lost 1 base and the J gene lost 6 bases, with 10 bases spanning the gap. The CDR3 region has the DNA TGTGCCAGCAGCTTAGGGACAGTAAGCGAGCAGTACTTC. This gives the protein CASSLGTVSEQYF.

The table lists this clonotype with many counts. The chain is built from TRBV10-3 and TRBJ1-3, with D tentatively TRBD1 (5 bases). There are 16 residues in the CDR3. Per germline, CDR1 ENHRY and CDR2 SYGVKD. Trimming removed 9 bases from V and 3 bases from J, with 21 bases in between. CDR3 residues: CAILWGTIHLGNTIYF. The CDR3 DNA is TGTGCCATACTATGGGGGACTATTCATCTTGGAAACACCATATATTTT.

This clonotype was seen many times. This chain joins TRBV4-1 and TRBJ2-1; D unresolved. V lost 6 bases, J lost 16 bases, and 10 bases lay in between. The CDR3 sequence is 9 residues long. CDR1 MGHRA and CDR2 YSYEKL come from the germline V gene. CDR3 coding DNA: TGCGCCAGCAGGGTCTCTGCATTCTTC. Translated: CASRVSAFF.

The chain has TRBV5-1 and TRBJ2-1; 8 bases map to TRBD2. Losses at the gene ends were 1 base for V and 10 bases for J; bases not matched to a gene: 13. This CDR3 is 16 amino acids long. Germline assignment: CDR1 SGHRS and CDR2 YFSETQ. This chain's CDR3 is CASSLRLATHGTEQFF. The CDR3 region has the DNA TGCGCCAGCAGCTTGAGACTAGCGACCCACGGCACCGAGCAGTTCTTC.

This clonotype was counted at least ten times. The V call is TRBV24-1, the J call TRBJ2-2; TRBD1 matches at 8 bases. There are 13 residues in the CDR3. Trimming took 7 bases from V and 6 from J; bases not matched to a gene: 3. Per germline, CDR1 KGHDR and CDR2 SFDVKD. The CDR3 coding sequence is TGTGCCACCAGGGACAGGGCGGCCGGGGAGCTGTTTTTT. Its translation: CATRDRAAGELFF.

This clonotype was seen many times. The chain couples TRBV15 to TRBJ2-1; TRBD2 matches at 7 bases. CDR1 LNHNV and CDR2 YYDKDF come from the germline V gene (reference sequence). The CDR3 is 15 amino acids. V shed 4 bases and J 6 bases; nucleotides not matched to a gene: 9. CDR3 sequence reads: CATSTGLDFSNEQFF. The DNA of the CDR3 is TGTGCCACCAGCACCGGACTAGATTTCTCCAATGAGCAGTTCTTC.

This clonotype was counted between two and nine times. V usage is TRBV18 and J usage is TRBJ2-7, with 8 nucleotides matching TRBD2. From germline, CDR1 is KGHSH and CDR2 LQKENI. The CDR3 is 13 residues long. Unmatched junction bases numbered 3, after V lost 8 bases and J lost 0 bases. The CDR3 coding sequence is TGTGCCAGCCGCGGACTAGCCTCCTACGAGCAGTACTTC. Amino acid sequence: CASRGLASYEQYF. Complete variable domain (other parts from reference TRBV18 and TRBJ2-7): NAGVMQNPRHLVRRRGQEARLRCSPMKGHSHVYWYRQLPEEGLKFMVYLQKENIIDESGMPKERFSAEFPKEGPSILRIQQVVRGDSAAYFCASRGLASYEQYFGPGTRLTVT.

In its sample, this clonotype was seen many times. CDR3 region: CAISRTGSYNEQFF. The CDR3 nucleotides are TGTGCCATCTCCAGGACCGGGAGCTACAATGAGCAGTTCTTC. This chain uses TRBV12-3 or TRBV12-4 with TRBJ2-1; TRBD2 might be the D (6 bases). This CDR3 comprises 14 residues. V was shortened by 10 bases and J by 3 bases, with 16 bases between the two germline ends.

This clonotype was seen only a few times. This rearrangement joins TRBV7-2 to TRBJ1-1; 7 bases align to TRBD1. With V trimmed by 6 bases and J by 1 base, 11 bases remained unmatched. From germline, CDR1 is SGHTA and CDR2 FQGNSA. There are 16 residues in the CDR3. CDR3 loop: CASRTPGQTQNTEAFF. The DNA for the CDR3 is TGTGCCAGCAGAACCCCGGGACAGACGCAGAACACTGAAGCTTTCTTT. Full variable domain (rest looked up from reference TRBV7-2 and TRBJ1-1): GAGVSQSPSNKVTEKGKDVELRCDPISGHTALYWYRQSLGQGLEFLIYFQGNSAPDKSGLPSDRFSAERTGGSVSTLTIQRTQQEDSAVYLCASRTPGQTQNTEAFFGQGTRLTVV.

This clonotype was detected ten times or more. The J gene is TRBJ2-3, the V gene TRBV21-1; the table's D call, TRBD1, has no DNA check behind it. TRBV21-1 represents a pseudogene. There are 16 residues in the CDR3. The CDR3, as DNA: TGTGCCAGCCCCCCCCGGGCGGACTCTAGCACAGATACGCAGTATTTT. Residues: CASPPRADSSTDTQYF.

This clonotype was recorded many times. This chain joins TRBV20-1 and TRBJ1-1, with D tentatively TRBD1 (6 bases). The V gene's germline CDR1 is DFQATT and CDR2 SNEGSKA (reference sequence). V lost 5 bases, J lost 5 bases, and 12 bases lay in between. This CDR3 region has 12 residues. CDR3 region: CSASNRETEAFF. The CDR3 bases are TGCAGTGCTTCGAACAGGGAAACTGAAGCTTTCTTT.

This clonotype was counted many times. The chain uses TRBV7-2 and TRBJ2-5; tentative D call: TRBD1 (6 bases). Germline CDR1 is SGHTA and CDR2 is FQGNSA. V was shortened by 4 bases and J by 4 bases, with 16 bases between the two germline ends. The CDR3 has 15 residues. The CDR3 DNA follows: TGTGCCAGCAGCTGGGGGCTAGTTATGGCAGAGACCCAGTACTTC. It is translated as CASSWGLVMAETQYF. The entire variable domain, with the rest obtained from reference TRBV7-2 and TRBJ2-5, is as follows: GAGVSQSPSNKVTEKGKDVELRCDPISGHTALYWYRQSLGQGLEFLIYFQGNSAPDKSGLPSDRFSAERTGGSVSTLTIQRTQQEDSAVYLCASSWGLVMAETQYFGPGTRLLVL.